The clone carrying this T cell receptor beta chain was counted a few times. Antigen unknown. The data were taken from a study of cytomegalovirus exposure and HLA in healthy donors. As for the study in general: From 150 million to 200 million T cells, an earlier analysis saw approximately 110 million unique TCR beta sequences. Findings and caveats of the study: Presence/absence results assume similar sequencing depth per donor, which may not hold. Evidence from a later analysis indicated that most CMV-associated TCR beta chains looked HLA-restricted. When the data were analyzed later, several of the most significant clusters appeared to be linked to common viral pathogens.

In the PCR, 60 Vbeta and 13 Jbeta primers were used. Method: immunoSEQ multiplex PCR; TCRdb's copy keeps in-frame clones and lacks some. The repertoire holds roughly 100,000 clones, with approximately 12% as singletons. Source material: PBMCs. This TCR came from a man in his forties in good health and CMV-seropositive.

CDR3 sequence: CASSLSTGSSYNEQFF. The CDR3 nucleotides read TGTGCCAGCAGCTTGTCGACGGGAAGCTCCTACAATGAGCAGTTCTTC. The J gene is TRBJ2-1, the V gene TRBV5-6, with D maybe TRBD2 (5 bases). CDR3 length equals 16 residues. CDR1 and CDR2 from the germline V gene are SGHDT and YYEEEE. V shed 1 base and J shed 0 bases, with 11 bases lying between them. The full variable domain, completed using reference TRBV5-6 and TRBJ2-1, is DAGVTQSPTHLIKTRGQQVTLRCSPKSGHDTVSWYQQALGQGPQFIFQYYEEEERQRGNFPDRFSGHQFPNYSSELNVNALLLGDSALYLCASSLSTGSSYNEQFFGPGTRLTVL.